This TCR beta chain was observed in a study of blood T cell repertoires in COVID-19. Background on the study: COVID-19 samples from acute and convalescent phases originated in the United States, Italy and Spain. Sources were T cells, B-cell-depleted T cells, or PBMCs; the material itself was cDNA or gDNA.

CDR3 length: 11 residues. CDR1 and CDR2 from the germline V gene are LNHDA and SQIVND (reference sequence). The ends were cut back, 6 bases at V and 9 bases at J, with 8 bases in the middle. Methods used by the authors: It was from reference gene primer amplification that nucleated cell counts were estimated. Clones were read by immunoSEQ multiplex PCR, and TCRdb kept only the in-frame ones, dropping some. V and J calls and clone size come straight from that table; D and trimming were deduced from the DNA. The sample shows some 96,000 clones, approximately 80% of them seen only once. Sequenced input: peripheral blood. The receptor comes from a man aged 45-60 years with active or convalescent COVID-19. This chain joins TRBV19 and TRBJ1-4; D ambiguous. CDR3 nucleotide sequence: TGTGCCAGTAGCTCCGCGCAAAAACTGTTTTTT. This encodes CASSSAQKLFF.